These 26 T cell receptor beta chains were sequenced from one sample in a study of cytomegalovirus exposure and HLA in healthy donors. Assay: immunoSEQ multiplex PCR; the TCRdb copy retains only in-frame clones and omits some. The sample holds around 120,000 clones; 70% to 90% are singletons and the top ten take under 2%. Sequences were obtained from PBMCs. These receptors all stem from a woman aged 18-35 years in good health and CMV-seronegative.

CDR3 in amino acids: CASEIARGRHYEQYF. The CDR3 DNA reads as TGTGCCAGCGAAATCGCGAGGGGGCGTCACTACGAGCAGTACTTC. The chain is built from TRBV28 and TRBJ2-7; 7 bases fit TRBD1. The V gene's germline CDR1 is MDHEN and CDR2 SYDVKM. The trim removed 8 bases at V and 3 bases at J, leaving 13 bases unmatched. CDR3 length: 15 residues.

This chain uses TRBV9 with TRBJ2-5, with 7 nucleotides matching TRBD1. The germline V gene encodes CDR1 SGDLS and CDR2 YYNGEE. The CDR3 has 14 residues. J was trimmed by 5 bases and V by 3 bases; bases with no gene match: 7. CDR3: CASSARQGRETQYF. Written as DNA, the CDR3 is TGTGCCAGCAGCGCTCGACAGGGTAGGGAGACCCAGTACTTC.

The V gene is TRBV13, the J gene TRBJ2-7, with TRBD1 matching over 7 bases. CDR1 is PRHDT and CDR2 is FYEKMQ in the germline V gene (reference sequence). The V segment lost 5 bases and the J segment 6 bases; nucleotides outside the gene matches: 16. The CDR3 totals 16 residues. The CDR3 protein is CASSHEPRQGTAEQYF. The CDR3 DNA reads TGTGCCAGCAGCCACGAGCCGCGACAGGGTACCGCCGAGCAGTACTTC.

The V call is TRBV7-2, the J call TRBJ2-5, with D possibly TRBD2 on 5 matching bases. Trimming shortened V by 5 bases and J by 4 bases, and 14 bases separated the two germline ends. The V gene's germline CDR1 is SGHTA and CDR2 FQGNSA. CDR3 length: 14 amino acids. The CDR3 bases are TGTGCCAGCAGCCCTCTCGGGGTCAGAGAGACCCAGTACTTC. This sequence encodes CASSPLGVRETQYF.

The genes are TRBV5-6 and TRBJ2-7; TRBD2 matches 14 bases. The germline CDR1 and CDR2 sequences are SGHDT and YYEEEE. The CDR3 contains 17 residues. After removal of 1 base from V and 0 bases from J, the junction contained 3 bases not matched to a gene. CDR3 sequence: CASSLLTSGRASYEQYF. The CDR3 DNA follows: TGTGCCAGCAGCTTGCTGACTAGCGGGAGGGCCTCCTACGAGCAGTACTTC.

For this clone: The junction does not match germline at one end; this may be a read error. V gene TRBV7-8 combines with J gene TRBJ2-7; 9 bases are shared with TRBD1. Germline CDR1 SGHVS, CDR2 FQNEAQ. This CDR3 is built from 15 residues. CDR3 DNA: TGTGCCAGCAGCGATAGGACAGGGGACTACTACGGGCAGTACTTC. Its translation: CASSDRTGDYYGQYF.

Worth noting for this clone: Its ends do not fully match the called genes, so a read error is possible. The V gene is TRBV2, the J gene TRBJ2-2; the D is unclear. This CDR3 comprises 13 residues. Germline V gives CDR1 SNHLY, CDR2 FYNNEI. The CDR3 spells CASSDYNIGELFF. The CDR3 DNA is TGTGCCAGCAGTGATTACAACATCGGGGAGCTGTTTTTT.

This chain connects TRBV7-2 to TRBJ2-2; 9 bases line up with TRBD1. The CDR3 is 19 residues long. CDR1 and CDR2 (germline): SGHTA, FQGNSA. Trimming at V came to 5 bases and at J to 3 bases, leaving 16 bases not matched to a gene. The CDR3 loop is CASSPGTGSIKRHTGELFF. In DNA form, the CDR3 reads TGTGCCAGCAGCCCCGGGACAGGGAGTATAAAACGACACACCGGGGAGCTGTTTTTT.

This chain connects TRBV19 to TRBJ2-1; D might be TRBD2 (6 bases). The length of the CDR3 is 12 residues. V lost 9 bases, J lost 12 bases, and 18 bases lay in between. Germline CDR1 reads LNHDA; CDR2 reads SQIVND (reference sequence). CDR3 nucleotides: TGTGCCAGCCGGGGGTCGACCAGTGGGCAGTTCTTC. Its protein is CASRGSTSGQFF.

The J gene is TRBJ1-4, the V gene TRBV28; 8 positions agree with TRBD1. Germline assignment: CDR1 MDHEN and CDR2 SYDVKM. The ends lost 7 bases at V and 8 bases at J; junction bases unmatched: 9. The CDR3 contains 14 residues. The CDR3: CASNEPGQDEKLFF. CDR3 bases: TGTGCCAGCAACGAGCCGGGACAGGACGAAAAACTGTTTTTT.

This chain joins TRBV4-3 and TRBJ2-7; TRBD2 matches 7 bases. Germline V gene data show CDR1 as LGHNA and CDR2 as YSLEER. CDR3 length: 15 amino acids. The V gene end was trimmed by 2 bases and the J gene end by 0 bases; junction bases not matched to a gene: 4. The CDR3 DNA reads as TGCGCCAGCAGCCAAACCCGGACTAGCTCCTACGAGCAGTACTTC. As protein: CASSQTRTSSYEQYF.

The genes are TRBV7-2 and TRBJ2-5; the match to TRBD2 covers 7 bases. V lost 5 bases, J lost 3 bases, and 12 bases stayed unmatched. The CDR3 length is 16 residues. The germline V gene has CDR1 SGHTA and CDR2 FQGNSA. CDR3 sequence (DNA): TGTGCCAGCAGCACCGCGGGGAGGGCCACCAAAGAGACCCAGTACTTC. As protein: CASSTAGRATKETQYF.

This clone was found a few times. This rearrangement joins TRBV6-1 to TRBJ1-4; a possible D gene is TRBD1 (5 bases). The CDR3 is 14 amino acids. The V gene's germline CDR1 is MNHNS and CDR2 SASEGT. The V gene lost 3 bases and the J gene lost 14 bases, with 19 bases spanning the gap. The CDR3 DNA reads TGTGCCAGCAGTGAGCTGGACATTCCGGGTGGGCTGTTTTTT. Protein: CASSELDIPGGLFF.

The chain recombines TRBV10-3 with TRBJ2-7; 7 bases are shared with TRBD2. This CDR3 comprises 15 residues. Germline V lookup: CDR1 ENHRY, CDR2 SYGVKD. With 0 bases clipped from V and 2 bases from J, the junction kept 4 bases outside the gene matches. DNA for the CDR3: TGTGCCATCAGTGAGTCGGTGGGGACTACCTACGAGCAGTACTTC. Translated, it gives CAISESVGTTYEQYF.

The V gene is TRBV9, the J gene TRBJ1-1, with D perhaps matching TRBD1 (5 bases). This CDR3 is 14 amino acids long. Germline lookup yields CDR1 SGDLS and CDR2 YYNGEE. Trimming removed 0 bases from V and 4 bases from J, with 10 bases in between. The CDR3: CASSVVAGPTEAFF. CDR3 in DNA: TGTGCCAGCAGCGTAGTTGCAGGGCCCACTGAAGCTTTCTTT.

J is TRBJ1-4 and V is TRBV7-9, with 7 nucleotides matching TRBD1. Germline V gene sequence: CDR1 SEHNR, CDR2 FQNEAQ (reference sequence). This CDR3 is 15 amino acids long. V dropped 1 base and J dropped 7; count of bases not matched to a gene: 6. The CDR3: CASSLGQGDGEKLFF. CDR3 coding DNA: TGTGCCAGCAGCTTAGGGCAGGGGGACGGTGAAAAACTGTTTTTT.

J is TRBJ2-1 and V is TRBV28, with D tentatively TRBD2 (6 bases). Germline V gene sequence: CDR1 MDHEN, CDR2 SYDVKM. V lost 5 bases and J 2 bases, leaving 13 bases between the germline ends. The CDR3 runs 15 residues. The CDR3 nucleotides read TGTGCCAGCAGTATCCCTGGCGGGGCCTACAATGAGCAGTTCTTC. It is translated as CASSIPGGAYNEQFF.

This rearrangement joins TRBV2 to TRBJ2-7; D might be TRBD1 (6 bases). V gave up 8 bases and J gave up 2 bases, with 10 bases separating them. CDR1 and CDR2 (germline): SNHLY, FYNNEI. CDR3 size: 12 residues. CDR3 region: CASLRDTYEQYF. CDR3 bases: TGTGCCAGCCTCCGGGACACCTACGAGCAGTACTTC.

This CDR3 is CASSENLNSPLHF. CDR3 nucleotide sequence: TGCGCCAGCAGTGAGAATCTGAATTCACCCCTCCACTTT. The V call is TRBV10-1, the J call TRBJ1-6; no clear D gene. The CDR3 has 13 amino acids. Germline CDR1 reads WNHNN; CDR2 reads SYGVQD (reference sequence). The V end lost 2 bases, the J end lost 7 bases, and 6 bases lay between the germline ends.

This clone was counted once. The CDR3, as DNA: TGTGCCAGTAGTGGACAGGCAACGAGCAATCAGCCCCAGCATTTT. Its protein is CASSGQATSNQPQHF. The V call is TRBV19, the J call TRBJ1-5; 7 bases are a match to TRBD1. Germline CDR1 LNHDA, CDR2 SQIVND (reference sequence). V lost 5 bases, J lost 1 base, and 5 bases stayed unmatched. The length of the CDR3 is 15 residues.

This sequence joins TRBV4-1 and TRBJ1-6; 8 bases align to TRBD1. The germline CDR1 and CDR2 sequences are MGHRA and YSYEKL. CDR3 length equals 19 residues. The trim removed 0 bases at V and 0 bases at J, leaving 7 bases unmatched. The CDR3 coding sequence is TGCGCCAGCAGCCAAGATCGGACAGGGAAAAGCTCCTATAATTCACCCCTCCACTTT. It encodes CASSQDRTGKSSYNSPLHF.

The chain is built from TRBV4-1 and TRBJ2-5; 7 positions agree with TRBD1. Germline V gene sequence: CDR1 MGHRA, CDR2 YSYEKL. This CDR3 region has 15 residues. V trimming: 4 bases; J trimming: 3 bases; junction bases outside the gene matches: 8. The CDR3 protein is CASSPAGTAEETQYF. CDR3 nucleotides: TGCGCCAGCAGCCCTGCTGGGACAGCCGAAGAGACCCAGTACTTC.

As concerns this clone: This sample includes further DNA sequences coding for the same CDR3. The genes are TRBV7-8 and TRBJ1-5; 7 bases map to TRBD1. Trimming at V came to 3 bases and at J to 2 bases, leaving 1 base not matched to a gene. Germline V lookup: CDR1 SGHVS, CDR2 FQNEAQ. This CDR3 has 14 residues. The CDR3 sequence is CASSLGTGNQPQHF. DNA for the CDR3: TGTGCCAGCAGCTTGGGGACAGGCAATCAGCCCCAGCATTTT.

This clone has a single count. This chain links TRBV28 with TRBJ2-7, with 8 bases lining up with TRBD1. The CDR3 covers 17 residues. Germline V gives CDR1 MDHEN, CDR2 SYDVKM. V shed 6 bases, J shed 0 bases, and the junction held 13 bases outside the gene matches. The CDR3 DNA is TGTGCCAGCAGCTATACGATGCGGGACAGGAGCTCCTACGAGCAGTACTTC. Its protein product is CASSYTMRDRSSYEQYF.

The chain uses TRBV7-9 and TRBJ1-1, with D perhaps TRBD1 (6 bases). The germline V and J ends were trimmed by 5 bases and 5 bases, with 12 bases remaining between them. The CDR3 runs 13 residues. CDR1 and CDR2 (germline): SEHNR, FQNEAQ (reference sequence). The CDR3 DNA follows: TGTGCCAGCAGCCCGACAAGGGGGACTGAAGCTTTCTTT. Translation gives CASSPTRGTEAFF.

This CDR3 is CASSRDRGRVNTEAFF. CDR3 coding DNA: TGTGCCAGTAGTAGGGACAGGGGGCGCGTGAACACTGAAGCTTTCTTT. The chain has TRBV19 and TRBJ1-1; 12 nucleotides match TRBD1. This CDR3 contains 16 residues. Unmatched junction bases numbered 3, after V lost 4 bases and J lost 0 bases. The germline gives CDR1 LNHDA, CDR2 SQIVND (reference sequence).